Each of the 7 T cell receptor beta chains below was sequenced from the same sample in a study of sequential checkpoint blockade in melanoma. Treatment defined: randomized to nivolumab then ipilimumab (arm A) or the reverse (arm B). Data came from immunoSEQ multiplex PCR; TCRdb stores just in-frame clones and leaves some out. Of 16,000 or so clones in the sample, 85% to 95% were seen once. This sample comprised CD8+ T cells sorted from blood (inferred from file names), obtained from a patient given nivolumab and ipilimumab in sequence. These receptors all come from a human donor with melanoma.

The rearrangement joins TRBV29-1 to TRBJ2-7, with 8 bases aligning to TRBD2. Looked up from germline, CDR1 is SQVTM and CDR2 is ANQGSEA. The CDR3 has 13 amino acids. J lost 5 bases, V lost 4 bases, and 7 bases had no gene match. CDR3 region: CSVVNGRDNEQYF. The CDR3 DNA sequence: TGCAGCGTTGTTAACGGGAGGGACAACGAGCAGTACTTC.

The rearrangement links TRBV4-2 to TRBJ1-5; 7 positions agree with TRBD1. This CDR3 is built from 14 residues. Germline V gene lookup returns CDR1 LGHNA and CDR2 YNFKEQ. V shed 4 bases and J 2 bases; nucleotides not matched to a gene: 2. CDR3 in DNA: TGTGCCAGCAGCCTTGGACAGGGCAATCAGCCCCAGCATTTT. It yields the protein CASSLGQGNQPQHF.

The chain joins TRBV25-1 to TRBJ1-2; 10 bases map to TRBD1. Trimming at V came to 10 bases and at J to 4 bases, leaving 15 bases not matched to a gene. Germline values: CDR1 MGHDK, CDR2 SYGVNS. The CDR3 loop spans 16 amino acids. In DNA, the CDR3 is TGTGCCACCCTACCGGGACAGGGGCCGGTCGGCTATGGCTACACCTTC. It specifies CATLPGQGPVGYGYTF.

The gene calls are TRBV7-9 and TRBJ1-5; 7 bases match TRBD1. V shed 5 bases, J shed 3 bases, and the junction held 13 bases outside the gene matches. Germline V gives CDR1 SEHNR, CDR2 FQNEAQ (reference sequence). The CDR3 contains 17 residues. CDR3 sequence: CASSLVGGHEPNQPQHF. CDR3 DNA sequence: TGTGCCAGCAGCCTGGTAGGGGGCCATGAACCCAATCAGCCCCAGCATTTT.

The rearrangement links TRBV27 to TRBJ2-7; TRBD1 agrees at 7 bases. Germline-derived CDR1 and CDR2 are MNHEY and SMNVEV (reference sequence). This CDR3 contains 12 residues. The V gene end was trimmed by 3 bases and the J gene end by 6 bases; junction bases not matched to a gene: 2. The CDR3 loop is CASSLAGGEQYF. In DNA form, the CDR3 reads TGTGCCAGCAGTTTGGCAGGGGGCGAGCAGTACTTC.

In nucleotides, the CDR3 is TGTGCCAGCAGTTTGCCCTCGGGGGGGCGGTACGAGCAGTACGTC. It translates to CASSLPSGGRYEQYV. This chain joins TRBV27 and TRBJ2-7; 8 bases agree with TRBD2. CDR1 is MNHEY and CDR2 is SMNVEV in the germline V gene (reference sequence). Trimming cost V 3 bases and J 4 bases; bases outside gene matches: 8. The CDR3 runs 15 residues.

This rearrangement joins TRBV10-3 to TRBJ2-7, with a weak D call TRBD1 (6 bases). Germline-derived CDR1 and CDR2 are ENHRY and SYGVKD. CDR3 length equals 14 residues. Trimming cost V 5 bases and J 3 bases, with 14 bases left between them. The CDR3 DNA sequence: TGTGCCATCAGTACTTCCGGGACAAGCTACGAGCAGTACTTC. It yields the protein CAISTSGTSYEQYF.